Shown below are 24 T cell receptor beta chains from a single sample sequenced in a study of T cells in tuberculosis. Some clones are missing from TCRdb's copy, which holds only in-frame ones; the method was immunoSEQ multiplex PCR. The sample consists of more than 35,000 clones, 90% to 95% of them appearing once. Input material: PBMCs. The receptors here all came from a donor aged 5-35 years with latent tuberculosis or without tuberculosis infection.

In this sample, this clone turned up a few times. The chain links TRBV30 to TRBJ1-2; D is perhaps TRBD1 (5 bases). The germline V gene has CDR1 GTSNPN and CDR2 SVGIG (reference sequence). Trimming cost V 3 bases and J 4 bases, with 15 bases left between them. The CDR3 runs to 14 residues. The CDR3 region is CAWRRDLRVYGYTF. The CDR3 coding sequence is TGTGCCTGGAGGAGAGACCTCAGGGTCTATGGCTACACCTTC.

The CDR3 DNA reads as TGTGCCAGCAGCCCCACACAGGGGTTGGGCTACACCTTC. Translating it yields CASSPTQGLGYTF. The chain recombines TRBV7-6 with TRBJ1-2; 7 bases agree with TRBD1. Trimming removed 5 bases from V and 8 bases from J; junction bases left unmatched: 8. The CDR3 sequence is 13 residues long. Germline CDR1 and CDR2: SGHVS and FNYEAQ.

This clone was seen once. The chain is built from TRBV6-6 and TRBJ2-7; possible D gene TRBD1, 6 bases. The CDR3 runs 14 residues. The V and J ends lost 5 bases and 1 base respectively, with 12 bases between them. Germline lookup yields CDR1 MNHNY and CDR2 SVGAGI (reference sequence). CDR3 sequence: CASSPKTGSYEQYF. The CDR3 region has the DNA TGTGCCAGCAGTCCAAAAACAGGGTCCTACGAGCAGTACTTC.

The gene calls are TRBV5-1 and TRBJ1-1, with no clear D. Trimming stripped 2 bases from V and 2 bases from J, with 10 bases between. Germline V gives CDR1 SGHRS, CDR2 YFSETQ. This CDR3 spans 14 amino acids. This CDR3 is CASSFNNRNTEAFF. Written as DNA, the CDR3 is TGCGCCAGCAGCTTTAACAACAGAAACACTGAAGCTTTCTTT.

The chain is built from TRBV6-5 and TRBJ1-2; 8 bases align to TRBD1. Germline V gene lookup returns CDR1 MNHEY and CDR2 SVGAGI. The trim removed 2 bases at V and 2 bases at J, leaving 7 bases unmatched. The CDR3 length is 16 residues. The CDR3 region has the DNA TGTGCCAGCAGTTACGCTACAGGGGGGCACAACTATGGCTACACCTTC. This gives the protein CASSYATGGHNYGYTF.

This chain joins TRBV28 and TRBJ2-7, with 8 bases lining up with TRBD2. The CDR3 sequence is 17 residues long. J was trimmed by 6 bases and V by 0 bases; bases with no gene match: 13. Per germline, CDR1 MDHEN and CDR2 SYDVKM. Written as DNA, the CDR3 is TGTGCCAGCAGTTTATGGGCCTTTAGCGGGGAACTCAGCGAGCAGTACTTC. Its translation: CASSLWAFSGELSEQYF.

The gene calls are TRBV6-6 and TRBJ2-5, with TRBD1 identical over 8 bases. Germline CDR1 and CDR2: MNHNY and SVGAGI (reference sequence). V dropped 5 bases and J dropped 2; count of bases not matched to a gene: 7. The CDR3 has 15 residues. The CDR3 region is CASSPPGTGQETQYF. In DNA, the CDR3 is TGTGCCAGCAGTCCCCCGGGGACAGGACAAGAGACCCAGTACTTC.

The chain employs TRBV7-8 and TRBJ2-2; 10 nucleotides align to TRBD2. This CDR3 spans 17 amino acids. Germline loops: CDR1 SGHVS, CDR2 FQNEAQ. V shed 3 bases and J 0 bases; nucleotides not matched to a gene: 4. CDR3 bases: TGTGCCAGCAGCTTTCTAGCGGGGGCCACGAACACCGGGGAGCTGTTTTTT. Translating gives CASSFLAGATNTGELFF. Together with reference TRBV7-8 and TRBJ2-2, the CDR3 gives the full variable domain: GAGVSQSPRYKVAKRGQDVALRCDPISGHVSLFWYQQALGQGPEFLTYFQNEAQLDKSGLPSDRFFAERPEGSVSTLKIQRTQQEDSAVYLCASSFLAGATNTGELFFGEGSRLTVL.

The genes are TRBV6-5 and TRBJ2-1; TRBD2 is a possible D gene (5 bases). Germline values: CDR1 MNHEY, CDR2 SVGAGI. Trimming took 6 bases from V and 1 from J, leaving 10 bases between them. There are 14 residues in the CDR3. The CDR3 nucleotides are TGTGCCAGCAGCCTCTCGGGATCCTACAATGAGCAGTTCTTC. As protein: CASSLSGSYNEQFF.

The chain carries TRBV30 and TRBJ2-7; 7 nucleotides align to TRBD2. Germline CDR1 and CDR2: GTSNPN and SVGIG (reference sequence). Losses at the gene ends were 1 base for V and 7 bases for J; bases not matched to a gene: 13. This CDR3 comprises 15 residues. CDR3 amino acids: CAWSENRLPGLEQYF. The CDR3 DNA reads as TGTGCCTGGAGTGAGAACCGACTCCCGGGACTAGAGCAGTACTTC.

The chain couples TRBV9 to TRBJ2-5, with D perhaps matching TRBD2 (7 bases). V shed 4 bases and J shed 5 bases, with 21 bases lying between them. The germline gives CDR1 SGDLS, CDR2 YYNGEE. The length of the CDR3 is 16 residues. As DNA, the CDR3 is TGTGCCAGCAGCCCTTCTAGCGGAAAGGGGGGGGAGACCCAGTACTTC. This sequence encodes CASSPSSGKGGETQYF.

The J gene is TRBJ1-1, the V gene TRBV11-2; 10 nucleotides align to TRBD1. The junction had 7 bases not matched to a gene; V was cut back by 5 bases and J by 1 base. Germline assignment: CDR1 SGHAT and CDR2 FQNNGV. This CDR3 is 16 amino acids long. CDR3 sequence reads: CASSHRDRGWNTEAFF. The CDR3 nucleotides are TGTGCCAGCAGCCACCGGGACAGGGGTTGGAACACTGAAGCTTTCTTT.

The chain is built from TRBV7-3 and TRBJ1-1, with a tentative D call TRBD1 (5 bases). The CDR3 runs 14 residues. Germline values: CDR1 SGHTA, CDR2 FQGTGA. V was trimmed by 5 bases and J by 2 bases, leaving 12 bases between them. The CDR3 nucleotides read TGTGCCAGCAGCGCGGGGGGAACCAACACTGAAGCTTTCTTT. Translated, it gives CASSAGGTNTEAFF.

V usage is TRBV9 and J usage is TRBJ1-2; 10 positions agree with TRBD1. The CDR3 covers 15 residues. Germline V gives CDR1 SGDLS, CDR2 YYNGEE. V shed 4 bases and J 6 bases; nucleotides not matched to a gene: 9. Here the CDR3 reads CASSPDRGQRDGYTF. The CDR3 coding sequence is TGTGCCAGCAGCCCCGACAGGGGGCAGAGGGATGGCTACACCTTC.

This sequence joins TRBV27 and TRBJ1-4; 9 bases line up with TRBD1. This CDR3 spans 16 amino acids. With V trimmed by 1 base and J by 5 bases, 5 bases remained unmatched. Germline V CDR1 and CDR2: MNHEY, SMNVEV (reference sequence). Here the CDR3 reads CASSLFLGQGNEKLFF. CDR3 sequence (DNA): TGTGCCAGCAGTTTATTTCTTGGACAGGGGAATGAAAAACTGTTTTTT.

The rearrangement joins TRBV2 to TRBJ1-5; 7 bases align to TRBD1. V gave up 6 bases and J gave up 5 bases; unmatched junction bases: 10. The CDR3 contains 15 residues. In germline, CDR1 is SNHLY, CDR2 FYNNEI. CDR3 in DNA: TGTGCCAGCAGGGGGACCAGGGGGAGTGATCAGCCCCAGCATTTT. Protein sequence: CASRGTRGSDQPQHF.

DNA of the CDR3: TGCGCCAGCAGCTTGGCCGGTTCTTACGAGCAGTACTTC. Residues: CASSLAGSYEQYF. The rearrangement uses TRBV5-1 and TRBJ2-7; D remains unclear. The germline V gene has CDR1 SGHRS and CDR2 YFSETQ. V shed 0 bases and J shed 4 bases, with 8 bases lying between them. The CDR3 is made up of 13 amino acids.

The CDR3 protein is CASSLVGGQAFF. DNA for the CDR3: TGCGCCAGCAGCTTGGTAGGGGGCCAGGCTTTCTTT. This rearrangement joins TRBV5-1 to TRBJ1-1, with 7 bases matching TRBD1. The ends lost 0 bases at V and 11 bases at J; junction bases unmatched: 4. Germline CDR1 is SGHRS and CDR2 is YFSETQ. The CDR3 extends over 12 amino acids.

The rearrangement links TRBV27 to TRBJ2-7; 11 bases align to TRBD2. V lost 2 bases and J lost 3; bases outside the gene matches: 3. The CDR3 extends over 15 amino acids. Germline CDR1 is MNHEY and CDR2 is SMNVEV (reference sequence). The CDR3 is CASSLGTSGYYEQYF. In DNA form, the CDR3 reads TGTGCCAGCAGTTTAGGGACTAGCGGATACTACGAGCAGTACTTC.

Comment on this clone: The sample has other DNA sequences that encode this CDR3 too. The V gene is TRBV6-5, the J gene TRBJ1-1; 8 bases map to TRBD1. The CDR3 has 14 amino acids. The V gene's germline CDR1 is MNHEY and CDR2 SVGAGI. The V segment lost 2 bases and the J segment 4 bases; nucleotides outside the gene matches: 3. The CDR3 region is CASSYGQGGTEAFF. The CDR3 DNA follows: TGTGCCAGCAGTTACGGACAGGGAGGCACTGAAGCTTTCTTT.

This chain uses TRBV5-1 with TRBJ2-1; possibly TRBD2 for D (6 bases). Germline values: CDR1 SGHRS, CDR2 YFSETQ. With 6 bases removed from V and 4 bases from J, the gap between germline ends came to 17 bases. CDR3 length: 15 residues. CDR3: CASKDVERVYNEQFF. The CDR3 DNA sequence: TGCGCCAGCAAGGACGTCGAGCGGGTGTACAATGAGCAGTTCTTC. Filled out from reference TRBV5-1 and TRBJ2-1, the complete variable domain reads KAGVTQTPRYLIKTRGQQVTLSCSPISGHRSVSWYQQTPGQGLQFLFEYFSETQRNKGNFPGRFSGRQFSNSRSEMNVSTLELGDSALYLCASKDVERVYNEQFFGPGTRLTVL.

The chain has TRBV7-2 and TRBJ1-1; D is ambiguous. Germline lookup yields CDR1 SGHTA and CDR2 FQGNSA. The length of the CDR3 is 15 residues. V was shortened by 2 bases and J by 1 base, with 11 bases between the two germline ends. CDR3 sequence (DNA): TGTGCCAGCAGCTTAAGTCAGGTGCCGAACACTGAAGCTTTCTTT. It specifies CASSLSQVPNTEAFF. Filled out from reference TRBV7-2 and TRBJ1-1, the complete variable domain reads GAGVSQSPSNKVTEKGKDVELRCDPISGHTALYWYRQSLGQGLEFLIYFQGNSAPDKSGLPSDRFSAERTGGSVSTLTIQRTQQEDSAVYLCASSLSQVPNTEAFFGQGTRLTVV.

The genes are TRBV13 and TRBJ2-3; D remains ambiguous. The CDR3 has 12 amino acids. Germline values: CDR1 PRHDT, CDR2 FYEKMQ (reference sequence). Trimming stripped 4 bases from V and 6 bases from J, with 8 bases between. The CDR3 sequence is CASSYLPDTQYF. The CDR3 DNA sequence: TGTGCCAGCAGCTACCTACCGGATACGCAGTATTTT.

CDR3 nucleotides: TGTGCCAGCAGCTCCGACAGGCACGAGCAGTACTTC. Its translation is CASSSDRHEQYF. This rearrangement joins TRBV5-5 to TRBJ2-7; D might be TRBD1 (6 bases). The length of the CDR3 is 12 residues. Germline V gene data show CDR1 as SGHKS and CDR2 as YYEKEE (reference sequence). Trimming took 3 bases from V and 5 from J, leaving 9 bases between them.